The following is a T cell receptor beta chain sequence with its context. Participants were aged about 18 to 95 years, lived in 24 US areas, and enrolled virtually. Participant reports of clinical history set cohort assignment. Germline values: CDR1 SGDLS, CDR2 YYNGEE. The V segment lost 4 bases and the J segment 1 base; nucleotides outside the gene matches: 4. The CDR3 extends over 15 amino acids. This sample is part of a study of blood T cell repertoires in COVID-19. Across the study: The cDNA or gDNA used as material had been derived from T cells, B-cell-depleted T cells, or PBMCs.

Per the study methods: The authors estimated nucleated cell counts from reference gene primer amplification. Clones were read by immunoSEQ multiplex PCR, and TCRdb kept only the in-frame ones, dropping some. V and J calls and clone size come straight from that table; D and trimming were deduced from the DNA. The sample carries fewer than 200,000 clones, 80% to 90% recorded once. The receptor's source is a woman aged 45-60 years in a cohort exposed to, infected with or recovered from COVID-19 (not recorded which). Sequencing used PBMCs or T cells enriched from blood (not recorded which). J is TRBJ1-4 and V is TRBV9; 7 bases agree with TRBD1. The CDR3 reads CASSLSGGTNEKLFF. CDR3 DNA sequence: TGTGCCAGCAGCCTCTCAGGGGGAACTAATGAAAAACTGTTTTTT.